The sequence of this T cell receptor beta chain was determined in a study of a mutant IDH1 vaccine in newly diagnosed glioma. As for the study in general: It was radiotherapy, temozolomide, or both that patients received previously, with most receiving both. Study results and limitations: Among patients, 93.3% showed immune responses induced by the vaccine. Whatever changes occurred in top peripheral T cell clonotypes seemed unrelated to pseudoprogression.

On this clone itself: Its antigen remains unidentified.

The germline V gene encodes CDR1 SEHNR and CDR2 FQNEAQ (reference sequence). V lost 1 base, J lost 5 bases, and 9 bases lay in between. The CDR3 runs 15 residues. Indicated time point: week 35, safety follow-up. One vaccine dose held 300 ug of mutant IDH1 20-mer peptide and came with topical imiquimod. This table comes from immunoSEQ multiplex PCR, and its TCRdb copy is limited to in-frame clones, with some not included. The repertoire holds over 25,000 clones, with under 85% as singletons. This sequence originates from a woman under 40 with glioma. Some clones in this sample may be carry-over from other donors' samples. The chain couples TRBV7-9 to TRBJ2-6; D call uncertain. Sequencing used PBMCs, obtained from a glioma patient whose treatment included an IDH1 peptide vaccine. In nucleotides, the CDR3 is TGTGCCAGCAGCTTAGAACTTTTACGGGCCAACGTCCTGACTTTC. Amino acid sequence: CASSLELLRANVLTF.